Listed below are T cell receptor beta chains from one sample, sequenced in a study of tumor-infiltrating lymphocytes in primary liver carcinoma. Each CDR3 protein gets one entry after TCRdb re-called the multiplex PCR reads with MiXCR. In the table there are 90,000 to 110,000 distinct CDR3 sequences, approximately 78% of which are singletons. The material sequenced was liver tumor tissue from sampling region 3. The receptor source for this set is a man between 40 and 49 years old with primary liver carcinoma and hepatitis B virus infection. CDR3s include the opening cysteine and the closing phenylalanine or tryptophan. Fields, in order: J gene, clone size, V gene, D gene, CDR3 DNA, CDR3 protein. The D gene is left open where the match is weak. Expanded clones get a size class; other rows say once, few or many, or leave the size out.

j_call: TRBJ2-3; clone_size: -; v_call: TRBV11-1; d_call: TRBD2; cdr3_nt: TGTGCCAGCAGCGGGGCCCGGACTAGCGGGAGGGCCCTGACAGTTACACAATATTTT; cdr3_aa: CASSGARTSGRALTVTQYF
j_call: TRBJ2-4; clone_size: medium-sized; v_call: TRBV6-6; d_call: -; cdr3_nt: TGTGCCAGCAGCCCCGGCCAAGCCAAAAACATTCAGTACTTC; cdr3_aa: CASSPGQAKNIQYF
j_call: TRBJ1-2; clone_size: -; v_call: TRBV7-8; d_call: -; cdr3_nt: TGTGCCATCAGCCCCCGACAGACCGTGGGGGGCTACACCTTC; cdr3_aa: CAISPRQTVGGYTF
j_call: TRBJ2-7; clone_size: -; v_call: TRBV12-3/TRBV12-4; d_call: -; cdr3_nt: TGTGCCAGAAGTCGATCCTACAAGCAGTACTTC; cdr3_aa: CARSRSYKQYF
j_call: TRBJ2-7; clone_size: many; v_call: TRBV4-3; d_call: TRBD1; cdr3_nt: TGCGCCAGCAGCCACTCCGGGACAGGGGGCTACGAGCAGTACTTC; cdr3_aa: CASSHSGTGGYEQYF
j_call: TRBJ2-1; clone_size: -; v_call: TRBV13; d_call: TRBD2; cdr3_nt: TGTGCAAGCAGCTTGAGAGGGCTAGCGGGAGGTTTGATCTCCTACAATGAGCAGTTCTTC; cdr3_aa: CASSLRGLAGGLISYNEQFF
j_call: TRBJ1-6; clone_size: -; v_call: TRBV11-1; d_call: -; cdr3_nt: TGCGCCAGCAGCCGGACACTGATTTCACCCCTCCAATTT; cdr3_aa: CASSRTLISPLQF
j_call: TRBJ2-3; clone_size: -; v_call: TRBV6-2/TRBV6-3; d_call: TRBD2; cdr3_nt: TGTGCCAGTAGTGGGACTAGCGGGAGGTATAGCATAGATACGCAGTATTTT; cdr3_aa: CASSGTSGRYSIDTQYF
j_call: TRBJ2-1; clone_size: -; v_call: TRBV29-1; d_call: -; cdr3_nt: TGCAGCGTCCCTAGACTATCGGGCCTATACAATGAGCAGTTCTTC; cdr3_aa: CSVPRLSGLYNEQFF
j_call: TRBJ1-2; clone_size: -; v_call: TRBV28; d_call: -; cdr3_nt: TGTGCCAGCACCGACAGTGGTGGGGGAAGACACTATGGCTACACCTTC; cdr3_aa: CASTDSGGGRHYGYTF
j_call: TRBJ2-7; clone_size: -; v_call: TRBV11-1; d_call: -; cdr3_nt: TGTGCCATTAGGGGGAAGAGATCCTACGAGCAGTACTTC; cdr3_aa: CAIRGKRSYEQYF
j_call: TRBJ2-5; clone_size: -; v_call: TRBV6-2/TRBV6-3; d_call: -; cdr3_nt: TGTGCCAGCAGTTCCGAATTGGCGAACACCCAATACTTC; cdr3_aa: CASSSELANTQYF
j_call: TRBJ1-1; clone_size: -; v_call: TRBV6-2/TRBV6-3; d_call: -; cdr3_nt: TGTGCCAGCAGTTGGGGAGCAGAAGCTTCCTTT; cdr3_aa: CASSWGAEASF
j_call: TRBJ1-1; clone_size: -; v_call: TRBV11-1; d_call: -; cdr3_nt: TGTGCCAGCAGCTTAAACCGGAACACTGGAACTGTCTTT; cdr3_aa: CASSLNRNTGTVF
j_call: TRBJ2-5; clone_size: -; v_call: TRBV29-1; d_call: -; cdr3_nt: TGCAGCGGTACGGAGAGCGGACAGACCCAGTACTTC; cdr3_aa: CSGTESGQTQYF
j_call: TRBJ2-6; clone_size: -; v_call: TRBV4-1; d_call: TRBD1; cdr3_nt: TGTGCCAGCAGCCAACGGGGACAGGGTGTCGGAGGGGCCAACATCCTGACTTTC; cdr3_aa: CASSQRGQGVGGANILTF
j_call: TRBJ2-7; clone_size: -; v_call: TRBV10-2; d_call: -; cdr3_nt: TGCGCCAGCTATAGTACTCCCCATATCAGGCAGTACTTC; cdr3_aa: CASYSTPHIRQYF
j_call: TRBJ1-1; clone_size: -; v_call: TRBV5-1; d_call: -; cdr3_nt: TGCACCAGGACCCAAGGGGGTGCATATACTGAAGCTTTCTTT; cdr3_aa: CTRTQGGAYTEAFF
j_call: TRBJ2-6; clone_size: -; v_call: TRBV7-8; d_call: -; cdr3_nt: TGTACCAGCAGCTCTACGGTAACGCGCTCTGGGGCCAACGTCATGACTTTC; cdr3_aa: CTSSSTVTRSGANVMTF
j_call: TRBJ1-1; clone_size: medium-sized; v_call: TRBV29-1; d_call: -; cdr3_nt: TGCAGCGTTGGTGGAGGATGGGGTATGAACACTGAAGCTTTCTTT; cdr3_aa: CSVGGGWGMNTEAFF
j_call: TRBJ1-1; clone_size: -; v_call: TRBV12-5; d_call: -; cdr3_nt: TGTGCTAGTGGTCGTGGCCTTTCAGGGAACACTGAAGCTTTATTT; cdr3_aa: CASGRGLSGNTEALF
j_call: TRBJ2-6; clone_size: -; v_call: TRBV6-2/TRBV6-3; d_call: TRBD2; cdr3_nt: TGTGCCAACAGTACCCTAGCGGGAGGGAACTCTGGGGTCAACGTCCTGACTTTC; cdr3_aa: CANSTLAGGNSGVNVLTF
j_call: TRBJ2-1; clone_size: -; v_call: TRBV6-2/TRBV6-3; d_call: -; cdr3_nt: TGTGTCAGCAGCTGCCACAATGAGCAGTTCTTC; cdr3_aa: CVSSCHNEQFF
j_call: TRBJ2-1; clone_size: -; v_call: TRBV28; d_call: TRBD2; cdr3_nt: TGTGCGAGCAGTTTTGCGGGACTAGCGGGATTGAGCTCCCACAATGAGCAGTTCTTC; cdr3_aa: CASSFAGLAGLSSHNEQFF
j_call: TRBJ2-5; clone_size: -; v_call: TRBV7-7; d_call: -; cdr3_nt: TGTGCCAGAAGCTTAGTGGTCGGTCAAGAGACCCAGTACTTC; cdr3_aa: CARSLVVGQETQYF
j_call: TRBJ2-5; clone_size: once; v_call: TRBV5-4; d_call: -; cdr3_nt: TGTGCCAGCAGCTTGGCCGGGGCGCGAGAGTCCCAGTACTTC; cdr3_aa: CASSLAGARESQYF
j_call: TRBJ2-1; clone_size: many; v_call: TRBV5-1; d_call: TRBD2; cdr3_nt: TGCGCCAGCAGCTTGGATCCTAGCGGGCTAACGTACAATGAGCAGTTCTTC; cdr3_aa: CASSLDPSGLTYNEQFF
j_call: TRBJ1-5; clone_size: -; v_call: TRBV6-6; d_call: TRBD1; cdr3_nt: TGTGCCAGCAGTTACAGCGACAGGGTGAGCAATCAACCCCAGCATTTT; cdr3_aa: CASSYSDRVSNQPQHF
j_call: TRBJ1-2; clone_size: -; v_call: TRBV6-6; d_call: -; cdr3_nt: TGTGCCAGCAATCCTAGGACGCAGACGATCGACTACACCTTC; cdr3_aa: CASNPRTQTIDYTF
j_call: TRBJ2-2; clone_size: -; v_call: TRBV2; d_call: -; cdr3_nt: TGTGCCAACAGCCCGACAGTCTCGTACACCGGGGAGCTGTTTTTC; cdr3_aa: CANSPTVSYTGELFF
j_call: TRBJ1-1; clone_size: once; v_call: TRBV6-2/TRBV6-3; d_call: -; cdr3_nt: TGTGCCAGCAGTTCAGCAGGTCCGGCTCTCTTT; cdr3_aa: CASSSAGPALF
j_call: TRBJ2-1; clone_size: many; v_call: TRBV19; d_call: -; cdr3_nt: TGTGCCAGTCAGGCATACAATGAGCAGTTCTTC; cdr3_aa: CASQAYNEQFF
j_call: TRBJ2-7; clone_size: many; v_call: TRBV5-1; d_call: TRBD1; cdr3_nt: TGCGCCAGCACCCTACTCTGGACAGGGGAGACTAGCCGGAGGGCCGAGCAGTACTTC; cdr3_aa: CASTLLWTGETSRRAEQYF
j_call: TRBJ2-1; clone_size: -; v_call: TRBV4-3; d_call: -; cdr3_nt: TGCACCAGCAGTCAAGATAGGAGCGGGTTTCACAATGAGCAGATCTTC; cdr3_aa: CTSSQDRSGFHNEQIF
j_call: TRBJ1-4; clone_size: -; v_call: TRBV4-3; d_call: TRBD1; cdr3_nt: TGCGCCAGCAGCCATGAGTATGGCAGGGGGCGCGAAACTAATGAAATACTGTTTTTT; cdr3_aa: CASSHEYGRGRETNEILFF
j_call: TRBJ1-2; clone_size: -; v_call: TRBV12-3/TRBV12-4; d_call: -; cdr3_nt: TGTGCCAGCAGTTTGGGTGGATATGATTACACCTTC; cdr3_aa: CASSLGGYDYTF
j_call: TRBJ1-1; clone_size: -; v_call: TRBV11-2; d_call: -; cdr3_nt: TGTGCCAGCAGCATACGGGGGAATACTCAAGCTTTCTTT; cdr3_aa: CASSIRGNTQAFF
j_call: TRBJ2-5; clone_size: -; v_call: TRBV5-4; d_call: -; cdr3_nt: TGTGCCAGCAGCTCGAACGGGGACGACCAAGAGACCCAGTATTTC; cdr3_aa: CASSSNGDDQETQYF
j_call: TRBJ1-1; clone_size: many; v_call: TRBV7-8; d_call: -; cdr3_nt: TGTGCCAGCAGCTCTTTCTCAGGCGGCACTGAAGCTTTCTTT; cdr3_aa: CASSSFSGGTEAFF
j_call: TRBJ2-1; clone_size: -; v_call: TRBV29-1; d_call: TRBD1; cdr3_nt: TGCAGCGTTCTCCGGACAGGGGTAGAGGGTGAGCAGTTCTTC; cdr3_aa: CSVLRTGVEGEQFF
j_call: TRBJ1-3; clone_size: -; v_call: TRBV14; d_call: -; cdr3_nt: TGTGCCAGCGGCCAAGTTGCGGGGACTGGAAACACTATATATTTT; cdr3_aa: CASGQVAGTGNTIYF
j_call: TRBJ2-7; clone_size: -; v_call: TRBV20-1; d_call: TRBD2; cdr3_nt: TGCAGTGCTATAGGGGGACTAGCGGGAGGGTTCGGGGACGAGCAGTACTTC; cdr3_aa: CSAIGGLAGGFGDEQYF
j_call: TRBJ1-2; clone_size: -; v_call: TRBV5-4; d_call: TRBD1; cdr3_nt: TGTGCCAGCAACGCTACAGGGGAGGGGAACTATGGCTACACCTTC; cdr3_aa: CASNATGEGNYGYTF
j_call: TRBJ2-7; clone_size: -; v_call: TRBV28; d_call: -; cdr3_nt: TGTGCCTGCAGTCCTCGATATGAGTACTACGAGCAGTACTTC; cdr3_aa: CACSPRYEYYEQYF
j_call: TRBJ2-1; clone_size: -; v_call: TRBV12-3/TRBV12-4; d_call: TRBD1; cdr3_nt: TGTGTCAGCAGTTTGAGGGGACAGGGAGAGCAGTTCTTC; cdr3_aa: CVSSLRGQGEQFF